A single sample is the source of the 13 T cell receptor beta chains below, sequenced in a study of T cell responses to AZD1222 COVID-19 vaccine. The table came from immunoSEQ multiplex PCR; TCRdb's copy has only in-frame clones and leaves some out. There are 50,000 to 65,000 clones in the sample; 70% to 90% occur only once, and 6% to 7.5% lies in the top ten. Sequencing used peripheral blood, obtained 28 days after the second AZD1222 dose. These receptors came from an adult who received the AZD1222 COVID-19 vaccine.

The J gene is TRBJ1-3, the V gene TRBV6-5, with D uncertain. The CDR3 spans 15 residues. V was trimmed by 6 bases and J by 4 bases, leaving 16 bases between them. The germline gives CDR1 MNHEY, CDR2 SVGAGI. CDR3 residues: CASRTSYGMGNTIYF. DNA for the CDR3: TGTGCCAGCAGAACCTCCTATGGTATGGGAAACACCATATATTTT.

This chain joins TRBV7-8 and TRBJ2-3, with D unclear. Trimming removed 7 bases from V and 2 bases from J, with 10 bases in between. Looked up from germline, CDR1 is SGHVS and CDR2 is FQNEAQ. The CDR3 spans 13 residues. CDR3 sequence reads: CASKPYATDTQYF. CDR3 coding DNA: TGTGCCAGCAAGCCATACGCCACAGATACGCAGTATTTT.

Remarks on this clone: The sample holds other DNA sequences that translate to the same CDR3. J is TRBJ1-2 and V is TRBV12-3 or TRBV12-4, with D unresolved. CDR3 length: 12 residues. V gave up 2 bases and J gave up 8 bases, with 9 bases separating them. The chain's CDR3 is CASSLLGYGYTF. For the CDR3, the DNA is TGTGCCAGCAGTTTATTAGGGTACGGCTACACCTTC.

CDR3 coding DNA: TGCGCCAGCAGCCAAGCTACCAGTAGGACAGATTATGGCTACACCTTC. Translation: CASSQATSRTDYGYTF. The rearrangement joins TRBV4-1 to TRBJ1-2, with D possibly TRBD1 on 6 matching bases. Germline V gene lookup returns CDR1 MGHRA and CDR2 YSYEKL. There are 16 residues in the CDR3. V was clipped by 1 base and J by 5 bases, with 17 bases between them.

The V and J genes are TRBV5-1 and TRBJ2-1; D remains unclear. CDR3 size: 14 residues. V was trimmed by 0 bases and J by 4 bases, leaving 8 bases between them. Germline V gene sequence: CDR1 SGHRS, CDR2 YFSETQ. CDR3 coding DNA: TGCGCCAGCAGCTTGGATGCTCGATACAATGAGCAGTTCTTC. Protein: CASSLDARYNEQFF. Supplemented by reference TRBV5-1 and TRBJ2-1, the full variable domain reads KAGVTQTPRYLIKTRGQQVTLSCSPISGHRSVSWYQQTPGQGLQFLFEYFSETQRNKGNFPGRFSGRQFSNSRSEMNVSTLELGDSALYLCASSLDARYNEQFFGPGTRLTVL.

This clone was picked up one time. The chain uses TRBV7-3 and TRBJ1-2; D remains unclear. The CDR3 has 15 residues. Germline CDR1 is SGHTA and CDR2 is FQGTGA. The V end was cut by 8 bases, the J end by 3 bases, with 19 bases between. The CDR3 DNA reads as TGTGCCAGCGCTGAACCGTTAGCCCGGGACTATGGCTACACCTTC. Residues: CASAEPLARDYGYTF.

V and J are TRBV7-2 and TRBJ1-2, with D unresolved. Trimming removed 5 bases at V and 7 bases at J, with 17 bases between. The CDR3 length is 14 residues. From germline, CDR1 is SGHTA and CDR2 FQGNSA. CDR3 protein: CASSPQVGLGGYTF. The CDR3 bases are TGTGCCAGCAGCCCCCAGGTGGGGTTGGGTGGCTACACCTTC.

The rearrangement joins TRBV6-5 to TRBJ2-7; D gene uncertain. Germline assignment: CDR1 MNHEY and CDR2 SVGAGI. The V and J ends lost 0 bases and 0 bases respectively, with 9 bases between them. The CDR3 is 15 residues long. CDR3 DNA: TGTGCCAGCAGTTACTCTGGCGCAAGCTCCTACGAGCAGTACTTC. Protein sequence: CASSYSGASSYEQYF.

The gene calls are TRBV30 and TRBJ1-4; D uncertain. This CDR3 is built from 12 residues. Germline lookup yields CDR1 GTSNPN and CDR2 SVGIG (reference sequence). V gave up 6 bases and J gave up 8 bases, with 13 bases separating them. The CDR3 bases are TGTGCCTGCGCCTCAGACACCGAAAAACTGTTTTTT. As protein: CACASDTEKLFF.

This rearrangement joins TRBV28 to TRBJ1-5; TRBD1 matches 7 bases. The germline V gene has CDR1 MDHEN and CDR2 SYDVKM. The CDR3 is made up of 15 amino acids. The CDR3 is CAIQRTGYSNQPQHF. The CDR3 DNA is TGTGCAATCCAGCGGACAGGTTATAGCAATCAGCCCCAGCATTTT.

The genes are TRBV5-1 and TRBJ2-3, with 7 bases fitting TRBD2. CDR1 and CDR2 (germline): SGHRS, YFSETQ. V shed 1 base, J shed 1 base, and the junction held 3 bases outside the gene matches. This CDR3 contains 15 residues. CDR3 in amino acids: CASSLMAGGTDTQYF. The CDR3 coding sequence is TGCGCCAGCAGCTTGATGGCGGGGGGCACAGATACGCAGTATTTT.

This clone came up once. V usage is TRBV14 and J usage is TRBJ2-5; 13 bases fit TRBD2. J was trimmed by 4 bases and V by 5 bases; bases with no gene match: 7. CDR1 and CDR2 from the germline V gene are SGHDN and FVKESK. This CDR3 has 16 residues. CDR3 residues: CASSRTSGGIGETQYF. CDR3 DNA: TGTGCCAGCAGCAGGACTAGCGGGGGAATAGGAGAGACCCAGTACTTC.

This chain uses TRBV7-9 with TRBJ1-1, with D perhaps matching TRBD1 (6 bases). The germline V gene has CDR1 SEHNR and CDR2 FQNEAQ (reference sequence). This CDR3 is 15 amino acids long. Between the trimmed V and J ends, which lost 2 bases and 3 bases, there was a span of 13 bases. The CDR3 DNA reads as TGTGCCAGCAGCTTATACTCAAGGGGGGACACTGAAGCTTTCTTT. It specifies CASSLYSRGDTEAFF.